This T cell receptor beta chain was identified in a study of blood T cell repertoires in COVID-19. Study context: The cDNA or gDNA used as material had been derived from T cells, B-cell-depleted T cells, or PBMCs.

Before being deemed recovered, Cohort 3 donors had two negative PCRs, clearance, or symptom resolution. TCRdb's table, derived via immunoSEQ multiplex PCR, lists solely in-frame clones and lacks some. This sample carries a few hundred thousand clones, 85% of them seen once, and the ten largest clones take roughly 2.6%. V was clipped by 0 bases and J by 8 bases, with 10 bases between them. Looked up from germline, CDR1 is WNHNN and CDR2 is SYGVQD (reference sequence). The CDR3 length is 14 residues. V and J are TRBV10-1 and TRBJ1-4; D ambiguous. The sequenced sample consisted of PBMCs or T cells enriched from blood (not recorded which). The sequence came from a woman in her fifties or sixties who had recovered from COVID-19. CDR3 sequence (DNA): TGCGCCAGCAGTGAGTCGTCAGGTAGAGAAAAACTGTTTTTT. Its protein is CASSESSGREKLFF.